This TCR beta chain was sequenced during a study of T cell responses to AZD1222 COVID-19 vaccine. Generated by immunoSEQ multiplex PCR, the TCRdb table keeps only in-frame clones and is missing some. The table has approximately 130,000 clones, roughly 93% seen once. CDR1 and CDR2 from the germline V gene are MDHEN and SYDVKM. With V trimmed by 5 bases and J by 5 bases, 8 bases remained unmatched. The CDR3 loop spans 15 amino acids. The V and J genes are TRBV28 and TRBJ1-2, with TRBD1 identical over 10 bases. The sequencing here drew on peripheral blood, taken on day 0 of AZD1222 vaccination. This receptor was taken from an adult in good health. The DNA for the CDR3 is TGTGCCAGCAGTACCCAGACAGGGGGCGGATATGGCTACACCTTC. This gives the protein CASSTQTGGGYGYTF.